The 29 T cell receptor beta chains below all came from one sample that was sequenced in a study of siplizumab effects on memory and regulatory T cells (dated by TCRdb to the late 2010s). Library preparation was by the immunoSEQ multiplex PCR assay. TCRdb carries this immuneACCESS record with in-frame sequences only. Its versions omit some clonotypes, under half of them owing to an unresolved V gene in the studies checked, with the rest unexplained. The sample data list some 65,000 clones, and around nine tenths of these were observed just once. Together, the top ten hold over 1.5% of the sample. Sequencing used Tregs sorted from blood. Receptors originate from a human donor in good health.

This rearrangement joins TRBV7-2 to TRBJ2-1; D gene ambiguous. CDR3 length: 14 amino acids. Deletions cut 5 bases from V and 3 bases from J, with 11 bases between. Germline-derived CDR1 and CDR2 are SGHTA and FQGNSA. The CDR3 DNA reads TGTGCCAGCAGCCTTGGACCTGACTACAATGAGCAGTTCTTC. Its protein product is CASSLGPDYNEQFF.

Ten or more counts support this clone. The DNA for the CDR3 is TGTGCCAGCAGCAGAGGGACGCGCCAGGGCTACACCTTC. Translating gives CASSRGTRQGYTF. This chain links TRBV6-1 with TRBJ1-2; D is possibly TRBD1 (5 bases). CDR3 length equals 13 residues. Germline V lookup: CDR1 MNHNS, CDR2 SASEGT. The V end lost 6 bases, the J end lost 8 bases, and 16 bases lay between the germline ends.

The rearrangement uses TRBV5-1 and TRBJ2-5; 12 positions agree with TRBD2. V dropped 2 bases and J dropped 5; count of bases not matched to a gene: 4. Germline V CDR1 and CDR2: SGHRS, YFSETQ. This CDR3 has 15 residues. The CDR3 bases are TGCGCCAGCAGCTTACTGACTAGCGGGAGTGAGACCCAGTACTTC. Translated: CASSLLTSGSETQYF.

CDR3 protein: CASSLVMRTDLPRTQYF. The CDR3 DNA reads TGCGCCAGCAGCTTGGTAATGCGGACAGATCTACCAAGGACCCAGTACTTC. The chain combines TRBV5-1 with TRBJ2-5, with a tentative D call TRBD1 (6 bases). Per germline, CDR1 SGHRS and CDR2 YFSETQ. The CDR3 sequence is 17 residues long. V lost 0 bases to trimming and J lost 7 bases, with 22 bases between them.

The V gene is TRBV5-1, the J gene TRBJ2-2; a weak D match, TRBD2 (6 bases). The CDR3 runs 16 residues. Germline assignment: CDR1 SGHRS and CDR2 YFSETQ. Trimming removed 2 bases from V and 2 bases from J, with 13 bases in between. CDR3 sequence: CASSFVGGGNTGELFF. DNA of the CDR3: TGCGCCAGCAGCTTTGTGGGAGGAGGTAACACCGGGGAGCTGTTTTTT.

The chain uses TRBV7-3 and TRBJ2-1; 8 bases line up with TRBD2. With V trimmed by 5 bases and J by 5 bases, 14 bases remained unmatched. Germline V gene data show CDR1 as SGHTA and CDR2 as FQGTGA. CDR3 length: 17 residues. The CDR3 sequence: CASSLIPGLDKHNEQFF. The CDR3 DNA reads TGTGCCAGCAGCCTTATCCCGGGACTAGATAAGCACAATGAGCAGTTCTTC.

The rearrangement uses TRBV5-4 and TRBJ2-7, with 11 bases identical to TRBD2. Trimming removed 0 bases from V and 3 bases from J; junction bases left unmatched: 2. In germline, CDR1 is SGHNT, CDR2 YYREEE (reference sequence). The CDR3 runs to 15 residues. The CDR3 is CASSLVGTSGYEQYF. CDR3 bases: TGTGCCAGCAGCTTGGTCGGGACTAGCGGCTACGAGCAGTACTTC.

The V gene is TRBV7-8, the J gene TRBJ1-2; TRBD1 matches at 9 bases. The CDR3 runs 15 residues. V lost 5 bases and J lost 5; bases outside the gene matches: 9. Per germline, CDR1 SGHVS and CDR2 FQNEAQ. The CDR3 nucleotides are TGTGCCAGCAGCCACCGGGACAGGGTTCGGTATGGCTACACCTTC. This codes for CASSHRDRVRYGYTF.

This clone was observed once. The V and J genes are TRBV9 and TRBJ1-1, with D tentatively TRBD1 (6 bases). Germline V gene sequence: CDR1 SGDLS, CDR2 YYNGEE. The length of the CDR3 is 15 residues. Trimming removed 4 bases from V and 0 bases from J, with 13 bases in between. Written as DNA, the CDR3 is TGTGCCAGCAGCTCAGCCGGGACACTGAACACTGAAGCTTTCTTT. Protein product: CASSSAGTLNTEAFF.

The chain employs TRBV7-9 and TRBJ1-1; D is possibly TRBD1 (6 bases). The CDR3 totals 13 residues. Trimming shortened V by 4 bases and J by 1 base, and 7 bases separated the two germline ends. Germline CDR1 SEHNR, CDR2 FQNEAQ (reference sequence). The CDR3 region is CASSSTGNTEAFF. CDR3 DNA sequence: TGTGCCAGCAGCTCGACAGGGAACACTGAAGCTTTCTTT.

The chain links TRBV21-1 to TRBJ2-5; TRBD1 is taken as the D call from the table, unchecked against the DNA. Matching the DNA end better, TRBJ2-7 makes the J call doubtful. TRBV21-1 is marked as a pseudogene. The CDR3 is made up of 14 amino acids. The chain's CDR3 is CASQLRDSPNEQYF. The CDR3 bases are TGTGCCAGCCAGCTCCGGGACAGCCCCAACGAGCAGTACTTC.

The chain combines TRBV7-9 with TRBJ2-3, with TRBD2 as a possible D gene (6 bases). The CDR3 covers 15 residues. V lost 2 bases and J 3 bases, leaving 12 bases between the germline ends. The germline CDR1 and CDR2 sequences are SEHNR and FQNEAQ (reference sequence). The CDR3 nucleotides read TGTGCCAGCAGCTTAAGCGGGTGGATGACAGATACGCAGTATTTT. Translated: CASSLSGWMTDTQYF.

V and J are TRBV10-3 and TRBJ2-7; 16 positions agree with TRBD2. Germline assignment: CDR1 ENHRY and CDR2 SYGVKD. CDR3 length: 16 residues. With V trimmed by 2 bases and J by 7 bases, 5 bases remained unmatched. The CDR3 spells CAISEGTSGRGKEQYF. CDR3 sequence (DNA): TGTGCCATCAGTGAGGGGACTAGCGGGAGGGGAAAAGAGCAGTACTTC.

This sequence joins TRBV7-3 and TRBJ2-2, with TRBD1 as a possible D gene (5 bases). Per the germline V gene, CDR1 is SGHTA and CDR2 is FQGTGA. Trimming left V 4 bases short and J 7 bases short, with 10 bases between. The length of the CDR3 is 13 residues. CDR3 in DNA: TGTGCCAGCAGCTCAGGGTTGCTCGGGGAGCTGTTTTTT. Encoded protein: CASSSGLLGELFF.

This sequence joins TRBV6-5 and TRBJ1-2; D is unresolved. CDR1 and CDR2 (germline): MNHEY, SVGAGI. V lost 1 base and J 8 bases, leaving 5 bases between the germline ends. The CDR3 spans 11 residues. Written as DNA, the CDR3 is TGTGCCAGCAGTTACTATGGAGGCTACACCTTC. Its translation: CASSYYGGYTF.

V gene TRBV5-1 combines with J gene TRBJ1-1, with D possibly being TRBD1 (6 bases). CDR1 and CDR2 (germline): SGHRS, YFSETQ. The CDR3 runs to 14 residues. Trimming left V 1 base short and J 1 base short, with 8 bases between. The CDR3 is CASSLTGRNTEAFF. The CDR3 region has the DNA TGCGCCAGCAGCTTGACAGGGAGGAACACTGAAGCTTTCTTT.

This chain joins TRBV18 and TRBJ1-1, with D unclear. Between the trimmed V and J ends, which lost 2 bases and 4 bases, there was a span of 11 bases. There are 14 residues in the CDR3. Germline loops: CDR1 KGHSH, CDR2 LQKENI. The CDR3 here is CASSPRAWGTEAFF. The CDR3 DNA reads as TGTGCCAGCTCACCAAGGGCTTGGGGCACTGAAGCTTTCTTT.

The chain carries TRBV7-9 and TRBJ1-1, with TRBD1 as a possible D gene (6 bases). V lost 0 bases to trimming and J lost 3 bases, with 11 bases between them. The CDR3 extends over 15 amino acids. From germline, CDR1 is SEHNR and CDR2 FQNEAQ (reference sequence). CDR3 sequence (DNA): TGTGCCAGCAGCTTAGCCTTGGGGGCGGACACTGAAGCTTTCTTT. Encoded protein: CASSLALGADTEAFF.

The rearrangement joins TRBV11-2 to TRBJ2-2; D remains unclear. This CDR3 has 14 amino acids. CDR1 and CDR2 (germline): SGHAT, FQNNGV. V gave up 0 bases and J gave up 3 bases, with 5 bases separating them. CDR3 bases: TGTGCCAGCAGCTTAGAAGGTTACACCGGGGAGCTGTTTTTT. Encoded protein: CASSLEGYTGELFF.

V gene TRBV6-1 combines with J gene TRBJ2-1; perhaps D is TRBD1 or TRBD2 (5 bases each). The length of the CDR3 is 15 residues. Trimming cost V 7 bases and J 0 bases, with 13 bases left between them. CDR1 and CDR2 (germline): MNHNS, SASEGT. The CDR3 sequence: CASKGERGSYNEQFF. The CDR3 DNA reads TGTGCCAGCAAAGGGGAACGGGGCTCCTACAATGAGCAGTTCTTC.

This sequence joins TRBV18 and TRBJ2-1, with D possibly TRBD2 on 6 matching bases. Trimming stripped 3 bases from V and 4 bases from J, with 19 bases between. Germline V gene sequence: CDR1 KGHSH, CDR2 LQKENI. CDR3 size: 17 residues. The CDR3 DNA follows: TGTGCCAGCTCACCGGTTCTGCGGGGCCGGTCGTACAATGAGCAGTTCTTC. Its protein is CASSPVLRGRSYNEQFF.

The rearrangement joins TRBV2 to TRBJ1-6; D uncertain. V was cut by 8 bases and J by 10 bases, with 15 bases left in between. Germline CDR1 reads SNHLY; CDR2 reads FYNNEI. This CDR3 is built from 13 residues. The CDR3 sequence is CASRAVGRSPLHF. The CDR3 DNA sequence: TGTGCCAGCCGCGCAGTTGGAAGATCACCCCTCCACTTT.

As regards this clone: Other nucleotide sequences from this sample produce the same CDR3. The chain employs TRBV30 and TRBJ2-7, with no clear D. Per the germline V gene, CDR1 is GTSNPN and CDR2 is SVGIG (reference sequence). This CDR3 region has 10 residues. Trimming removed 1 base at V and 4 bases at J, with 2 bases between. The CDR3: CAWSGYEQYF. The DNA of the CDR3 is TGTGCCTGGAGTGGGTACGAGCAGTACTTC.

This sequence joins TRBV7-3 and TRBJ2-7; D may correspond to TRBD1 or TRBD2 (5 bases each). V gave up 1 base and J gave up 2 bases, with 12 bases separating them. The V gene's germline CDR1 is SGHTA and CDR2 FQGTGA. CDR3 length equals 15 residues. The CDR3 coding sequence is TGTGCCAGCAGCTTAATGGGGGATGGAGCCTACGAGCAGTACTTC. It yields the protein CASSLMGDGAYEQYF.

The rearrangement uses TRBV5-1 and TRBJ2-3; D gene ambiguous. The ends were cut back, 4 bases at V and 0 bases at J, with 0 bases in the middle. Germline CDR1 SGHRS, CDR2 YFSETQ. This CDR3 is built from 11 residues. CDR3 DNA: TGCGCCAGCAGCAGCACAGATACGCAGTATTTT. It yields the protein CASSSTDTQYF.

In this sample, this clone turned up once. The V call is TRBV7-2, the J call TRBJ2-7; 8 positions match TRBD2. The CDR3 contains 15 residues. Per the germline V gene, CDR1 is SGHTA and CDR2 is FQGNSA. V lost 3 bases to trimming and J lost 3 bases; unmatched junction nucleotides: 7. The CDR3 DNA follows: TGTGCCAGCAGCTTTCTAGCGGGCCACGACTACGAGCAGTACTTC. Protein sequence: CASSFLAGHDYEQYF.

There are a few counts of this clone. The gene calls are TRBV30 and TRBJ2-5; a possible D gene is TRBD2 (6 bases). This CDR3 is 14 amino acids long. Germline CDR1 GTSNPN, CDR2 SVGIG (reference sequence). V was clipped by 0 bases and J by 5 bases, with 13 bases between them. CDR3 sequence: CAWSVRAGRETQYF. DNA for the CDR3: TGTGCCTGGAGTGTACGGGCAGGGAGGGAGACCCAGTACTTC.

V usage is TRBV7-2 and J usage is TRBJ1-2; 7 nucleotides agree with TRBD1. The CDR3 consists of 14 residues. The V gene end was trimmed by 4 bases and the J gene end by 7 bases; junction bases not matched to a gene: 9. Germline loops: CDR1 SGHTA, CDR2 FQGNSA. This CDR3 reads CASSYTYRGAGYTF. As DNA, the CDR3 is TGTGCCAGCAGCTACACATACAGGGGAGCTGGCTACACCTTC.

The rearrangement joins TRBV7-3 to TRBJ2-1, with D possibly matching TRBD2 (6 bases). Deletions cut 5 bases from V and 0 bases from J, with 20 bases between. CDR1 and CDR2 from the germline V gene are SGHTA and FQGTGA. The CDR3 runs 18 residues. In nucleotides, the CDR3 is TGTGCCAGCAGCCCACAACGTGGAGGGCAAAGCTCCTACAATGAGCAGTTCTTC. The encoded protein is CASSPQRGGQSSYNEQFF.